Listed below are T cell receptor beta chains from one sample, sequenced in a study of T cell repertoires in cytomegalovirus infection. Antigens for these TCRs are unknown. TCRdb reanalysed the reads using MiXCR and keeps one entry per CDR3 protein. The table lists about 770,000 distinct CDR3 sequences, about 27% of them singletons. The sample was cultured CD8+ T cells from PBMCs, taken from culture after CMV antigen stimulation. These receptor sequences come from a human donor in good health (CMV status not recorded). Some clones in this sample may be carry-over from other donors' samples. CDR3s include the opening cysteine and the closing phenylalanine or tryptophan. A D gene is named only where the DNA matches it firmly. The listing skips clone size in some rows; elsewhere it reads once, few, many or a size class.

v_gene: TRBV7-6; d_gene: TRBD1; abundance: .; j_gene: TRBJ1-2; CDR3aa: CASSLLDRGHGGYGYTF; CDR3nt: TGTGCCAGCAGTCTACTCGACAGGGGGCACGGGGGCTATGGCTACACCTTC
v_gene: TRBV6-1; d_gene: TRBD1; abundance: .; j_gene: TRBJ2-2; CDR3aa: CASSYEGALGFGELFF; CDR3nt: TGTGCCAGCAGTTACGAGGGGGCCCTCGGGTTCGGGGAGCTGTTTTTT
v_gene: TRBV12-3/TRBV12-4; d_gene: TRBD1; abundance: .; j_gene: TRBJ1-1; CDR3aa: CASRPLGQHTEAFF; CDR3nt: TGTGCCAGCAGACCTTTGGGACAGCACACTGAAGCTTTCTTT
v_gene: TRBV4-1; d_gene: .; abundance: .; j_gene: TRBJ2-1; CDR3aa: CASSQESGGPREQFF; CDR3nt: TGCGCCAGCAGCCAAGAATCCGGGGGTCCAAGGGAGCAGTTCTTC
v_gene: TRBV12-3/TRBV12-4; d_gene: TRBD2; abundance: few; j_gene: TRBJ2-1; CDR3aa: CASWERGFYNEQFF; CDR3nt: TGTGCCAGCTGGGAGCGGGGGTTCTACAATGAGCAGTTCTTC
v_gene: TRBV2; d_gene: .; abundance: few; j_gene: TRBJ1-1; CDR3aa: CASILRGGTEAFF; CDR3nt: TGTGCCAGCATCTTAAGAGGGGGCACTGAAGCTTTCTTT
v_gene: TRBV4-1; d_gene: .; abundance: few; j_gene: TRBJ1-1; CDR3aa: CASSPGPIWWNTEAFF; CDR3nt: TGCGCCAGCAGCCCGGGCCCCATTTGGTGGAACACTGAAGCTTTCTTT
v_gene: TRBV7-8; d_gene: TRBD1; abundance: many; j_gene: TRBJ2-5; CDR3aa: CASSALRDSLQETQYF; CDR3nt: TGTGCCAGCAGCGCCCTCCGGGACAGCCTACAAGAGACCCAGTACTTC
v_gene: TRBV4-2; d_gene: TRBD1; abundance: few; j_gene: TRBJ1-2; CDR3aa: CASSQEQQGWGNYGYTF; CDR3nt: TGTGCCAGCAGCCAAGAACAACAGGGGTGGGGAAACTATGGCTACACCTTC
v_gene: TRBV6-6; d_gene: TRBD1; abundance: .; j_gene: TRBJ2-3; CDR3aa: CASSYTGQGALSTSTDTQYF; CDR3nt: TGTGCCAGCAGTTACACAGGACAGGGGGCCCTATCTACAAGCACAGATACGCAGTATTTT
v_gene: TRBV6-1; d_gene: TRBD1; abundance: .; j_gene: TRBJ2-7; CDR3aa: CASRHRDRVDNEQYF; CDR3nt: TGTGCCAGCAGACACCGGGACAGGGTGGATAACGAGCAGTACTTC
v_gene: TRBV19; d_gene: TRBD1; abundance: few; j_gene: TRBJ2-7; CDR3aa: CASSSGTAAYEQYF; CDR3nt: TGTGCCAGTAGTTCCGGGACAGCTGCCTACGAGCAGTACTTC
v_gene: TRBV4-1; d_gene: TRBD2; abundance: .; j_gene: TRBJ2-7; CDR3aa: CASSPYDGSGGAKQYF; CDR3nt: TGCGCCAGCAGCCCCTACGATGGTAGCGGGGGGGCCAAGCAGTACTTC
v_gene: TRBV5-5; d_gene: .; abundance: .; j_gene: TRBJ1-1; CDR3aa: CASSLGDPRTEAFF; CDR3nt: TGTGCCAGCAGCTTGGGGGACCCTCGGACTGAAGCTTTCTTT
v_gene: TRBV20-1; d_gene: .; abundance: .; j_gene: TRBJ2-1; CDR3aa: CSASKGWGSSYNEQFF; CDR3nt: TGCAGTGCCAGCAAGGGGTGGGGGAGCTCCTACAATGAGCAGTTCTTC
v_gene: TRBV20-1; d_gene: .; abundance: few; j_gene: TRBJ2-5; CDR3aa: CSAQVWARGETQYF; CDR3nt: TGCAGTGCCCAAGTGTGGGCTCGCGGGGAGACCCAGTACTTC
v_gene: TRBV11-3; d_gene: .; abundance: .; j_gene: TRBJ2-1; CDR3aa: CASSAHNEQFF; CDR3nt: TGTGCCAGCAGCGCCCACAATGAGCAGTTCTTC
v_gene: TRBV18; d_gene: .; abundance: .; j_gene: TRBJ2-1; CDR3aa: CASSEAPGTRDEQFF; CDR3nt: TGTGCCAGCTCAGAAGCCCCCGGGACTCGAGATGAGCAGTTCTTC
v_gene: TRBV15; d_gene: .; abundance: .; j_gene: TRBJ1-4; CDR3aa: CATSRAKALYEKLFF; CDR3nt: TGTGCCACCAGCAGAGCCAAAGCGCTTTATGAAAAACTGTTTTTT
v_gene: TRBV27; d_gene: .; abundance: .; j_gene: TRBJ1-1; CDR3aa: CASSFGSSPMNTEAFF; CDR3nt: TGTGCCAGCAGTTTTGGGTCCTCTCCGATGAACACTGAAGCTTTCTTT
v_gene: TRBV5-5; d_gene: .; abundance: .; j_gene: TRBJ1-6; CDR3aa: CASSFPGSYNSPLHF; CDR3nt: TGTGCCAGCAGCTTCCCAGGCTCCTATAATTCACCCCTCCACTTT
v_gene: TRBV6-6; d_gene: TRBD2; abundance: few; j_gene: TRBJ2-5; CDR3aa: CASSYSVYGGDQETQYF; CDR3nt: TGTGCCAGCAGTTACTCGGTGTATGGGGGGGACCAAGAGACCCAGTACTTC
v_gene: TRBV10-1; d_gene: TRBD1; abundance: .; j_gene: TRBJ2-1; CDR3aa: CASSSRTGLGNEQFF; CDR3nt: TGCGCCAGCTCGTCGCGGACAGGCCTCGGGAATGAGCAGTTCTTC
v_gene: TRBV7-3; d_gene: TRBD1; abundance: many; j_gene: TRBJ2-5; CDR3aa: CASSKDRGQETQYF; CDR3nt: TGTGCCAGCAGCAAAGACAGGGGGCAAGAGACCCAGTACTTC
v_gene: TRBV2; d_gene: .; abundance: .; j_gene: TRBJ2-5; CDR3aa: CASIPFPETQYF; CDR3nt: TGTGCCAGCATCCCTTTTCCAGAGACCCAGTACTTC
v_gene: TRBV7-6; d_gene: .; abundance: many; j_gene: TRBJ1-6; CDR3aa: CASSLRGTELYNSPLHF; CDR3nt: TGTGCCAGCAGCTTAAGAGGGACGGAACTTTATAATTCACCCCTCCACTTT